These T cell receptor beta chains were read from a single sample in a study of response to subunit inactivated influenza vaccine. TCRdb ran MiXCR on the RT-PCR reads and lists one entry per CDR3 protein. The sample lists hundreds of thousands of distinct CDR3 sequences, about 15% seen once, with approximately 10% in the top ten. The material sequenced was PBMCs from blood, taken 12 days after vaccination. The receptors were gathered from a man over 45 who received an inactivated influenza vaccine. CDR3s include the opening cysteine and the closing phenylalanine or tryptophan. Each record gives: J gene, clone size, V gene, D gene, CDR3 DNA, CDR3 protein. A D gene is named only where the DNA matches it firmly. The listing skips clone size in some rows; elsewhere it reads once, few, many or a size class.

TRBJ2-7	-	TRBV3-1	TRBD2	TGTGCCAGCAGCCCACTGGGACTAGTGGAATTGTACGAGCAGTACTTC	CASSPLGLVELYEQYF
TRBJ2-3	few	TRBV20-1	TRBD2	TGCAGTGCGCCTACTAGCGGCACAGATACGCAGTATTTT	CSAPTSGTDTQYF
TRBJ2-3	many	TRBV20-1	-	TGCAGTGCTAGAGCGGGGAGGTTGGATACGCAGTATTTT	CSARAGRLDTQYF
TRBJ1-1	-	TRBV5-1	-	TGCGCCAGCAGCTTGGCTGGCACAATGAACACTGAAGCTTTCTTT	CASSLAGTMNTEAFF
TRBJ2-7	-	TRBV9	-	TGTGCCAGCAGCGAGGGGGGGCAGGTCTACGAGCAGTACTTC	CASSEGGQVYEQYF
TRBJ1-3	few	TRBV5-1	TRBD1	TGCGCCAGCAGCCCCGGGACAGGGGACACCATATATTTT	CASSPGTGDTIYF
TRBJ2-7	-	TRBV7-2	-	TGTGCCAGCAGGTACCGGGGGCCACAGTACTTC	CASRYRGPQYF
TRBJ2-2	few	TRBV7-3	-	TGTGCCAGCAGCCCGATCGATGGCGGGGAGCTGTTTTTT	CASSPIDGGELFF
TRBJ2-1	-	TRBV7-2	TRBD2	TGTGCCAGCAGTTTTAGCGGGGGGGCTGGTGAGCAGTTCTTC	CASSFSGGAGEQFF
TRBJ2-7	many	TRBV11-2	-	TGTGCCAGCAGCCCGCAGGGCATCTGGACCTACGAGCAGTACTTC	CASSPQGIWTYEQYF
TRBJ2-5	few	TRBV4-1	TRBD2	TGCGCCAGCAGCCAAGTGGGACTAGCGGGGGGGCAGAAAGAGACCCAGTACTTC	CASSQVGLAGGQKETQYF
TRBJ2-7	few	TRBV7-2	-	TGTGCCAGCAGCCCGGACGGTACAAGCTCCTACGAGCAGTACTTC	CASSPDGTSSYEQYF
TRBJ1-6	few	TRBV27	-	TGTGCCAGCAGTTTAAGGGGCAATTCACCCCTCCACTTT	CASSLRGNSPLHF
TRBJ2-5	few	TRBV27	TRBD2	TGTGCCAGCAGTTTGGCTAGCGGGGGCCAAGAGACCCAGTACTTC	CASSLASGGQETQYF
TRBJ2-1	-	TRBV19	TRBD2	TGTGCCAGTACGGGAGGGAGTTTTGATGAGCAGTTCTTC	CASTGGSFDEQFF
TRBJ2-5	-	TRBV18	-	TGTGCCAGCTCACCCCCCGGGGAAGAGACCCAGTACTTC	CASSPPGEETQYF
TRBJ2-7	few	TRBV28	-	TGTGCCAGCAGTTTTAGGATCGGCGGTCGAAAATACGAGCAGTACTTC	CASSFRIGGRKYEQYF